These T cell receptor beta chains were read from a single sample in a study of T cells in Graves' hyperthyroidism and ophthalmopathy. TCRdb redid the calling of the multiplex PCR reads with MiXCR, one entry per CDR3 protein. The table records 300,000 to 500,000 distinct CDR3 sequences, about an eighth of them present only once. The sample was blood. All receptors derive from a man aged 50 to 60 with Graves' ophthalmopathy. CDR3s include the opening cysteine and the closing phenylalanine or tryptophan. Fields, in order: CDR3 protein, CDR3 DNA, clone size, J gene, D gene, V gene. The D gene is left open where the match is weak. Only some rows state a clone size, as once, few, many or a class for expanded clones.

cdr3_aa: CAMRSGGDNEQFF; cdr3_nt: TGTGCCATGCGATCGGGAGGGGACAATGAGCAGTTCTTC; clone_size: few; j_call: TRBJ2-1; d_call: TRBD2; v_call: TRBV10-3
cdr3_aa: CSARDGPAGFGANEKLFF; cdr3_nt: TGCAGTGCTAGAGATGGGCCTGCAGGGTTTGGGGCTAATGAAAAACTGTTTTTT; clone_size: many; j_call: TRBJ1-4; d_call: NA; v_call: TRBV20-1
cdr3_aa: CAHGRSSYEQYF; cdr3_nt: TGTGCACACGGGAGAAGCTCCTACGAGCAGTACTTC; clone_size: many; j_call: TRBJ2-7; d_call: NA; v_call: TRBV27
cdr3_aa: CASSQEYQGLGNNEQFF; cdr3_nt: TGCGCCAGCAGCCAAGAATACCAGGGACTAGGTAACAATGAGCAGTTCTTC; clone_size: many; j_call: TRBJ2-1; d_call: TRBD2; v_call: TRBV4-1
cdr3_aa: CSVGATPYEQYF; cdr3_nt: TGCAGCGTGGGGGCCACCCCCTACGAGCAGTACTTC; clone_size: many; j_call: TRBJ2-7; d_call: NA; v_call: TRBV29-1
cdr3_aa: CASSHDRDKTGHSPLHF; cdr3_nt: TGTGCCAGCAGCCACGACAGGGATAAAACGGGCCACTCACCCCTCCACTTT; clone_size: few; j_call: TRBJ1-6; d_call: TRBD1; v_call: TRBV7-8
cdr3_aa: CASSPTGHPYEQYF; cdr3_nt: TGCGCCAGCAGCCCCACGGGACACCCCTACGAGCAGTACTTC; clone_size: many; j_call: TRBJ2-7; d_call: NA; v_call: TRBV5-1
cdr3_aa: CASSDDRTKTYEQYF; cdr3_nt: TGTGCCAGCAGTGATGATCGGACGAAAACCTACGAGCAGTACTTC; clone_size: many; j_call: TRBJ2-7; d_call: NA; v_call: TRBV2
cdr3_aa: CASSPDRGTYGYTF; cdr3_nt: TGTGCCAGCAGCCCTGACAGGGGAACTTATGGCTACACCTTC; clone_size: NA; j_call: TRBJ1-2; d_call: TRBD1; v_call: TRBV6-1
cdr3_aa: CASSLRSGVREQFF; cdr3_nt: TGTGCCAGCAGTTTAAGGTCAGGGGTCCGTGAGCAGTTCTTC; clone_size: many; j_call: TRBJ2-1; d_call: NA; v_call: TRBV28
cdr3_aa: CAISSSSGANVLTF; cdr3_nt: TGTGCCATCAGTTCTAGCTCTGGGGCCAACGTCCTGACTTTC; clone_size: NA; j_call: TRBJ2-6; d_call: NA; v_call: TRBV10-3
cdr3_aa: CATSSQNSYEQYF; cdr3_nt: TGTGCCACCAGCTCCCAGAACTCCTACGAGCAGTACTTC; clone_size: NA; j_call: TRBJ2-7; d_call: NA; v_call: TRBV15
cdr3_aa: CSATDDRGGQPQHF; cdr3_nt: TGCAGTGCAACCGACGACAGGGGAGGACAGCCCCAGCATTTT; clone_size: few; j_call: TRBJ1-5; d_call: TRBD1; v_call: TRBV20-1
cdr3_aa: CASTLDGVGKGELFF; cdr3_nt: TGTGCCAGCACCTTAGATGGGGTGGGGAAAGGAGAGCTGTTTTTT; clone_size: NA; j_call: TRBJ2-2; d_call: NA; v_call: TRBV7-8
cdr3_aa: CASSEGVGGLTDTQYF; cdr3_nt: TGTGCCAGCAGTGAAGGTGTGGGAGGTTTAACAGATACGCAGTATTTT; clone_size: many; j_call: TRBJ2-3; d_call: NA; v_call: TRBV2
cdr3_aa: CASSLIGQAPRETQYF; cdr3_nt: TGTGCCAGCAGCTTAATTGGGCAAGCGCCTCGAGAGACCCAGTACTTC; clone_size: many; j_call: TRBJ2-5; d_call: NA; v_call: TRBV11-3
cdr3_aa: CATSRVGRGEFGYTF; cdr3_nt: TGTGCCACCAGCAGAGTAGGCAGGGGGGAATTTGGCTACACCTTC; clone_size: few; j_call: TRBJ1-2; d_call: TRBD1; v_call: TRBV15
cdr3_aa: CASSVGTSYNEQFF; cdr3_nt: TGTGCCAGCAGTGTCGGGACTAGCTACAATGAGCAGTTCTTC; clone_size: many; j_call: TRBJ2-1; d_call: TRBD2; v_call: TRBV12-3/TRBV12-4
cdr3_aa: CASSLRAQGSGELFF; cdr3_nt: TGCGCCAGCAGCTTGCGGGCACAGGGCTCCGGGGAGCTGTTTTTT; clone_size: few; j_call: TRBJ2-2; d_call: NA; v_call: TRBV5-1
cdr3_aa: CASSPDNADLNTEAFF; cdr3_nt: TGCGCCAGCAGCCCGGACAACGCAGATTTGAACACTGAAGCTTTCTTT; clone_size: many; j_call: TRBJ1-1; d_call: NA; v_call: TRBV4-1
cdr3_aa: CASSPWGQGSGHEQYF; cdr3_nt: TGTGCCAGCAGCCCTTGGGGGCAAGGGAGCGGCCACGAGCAGTACTTC; clone_size: few; j_call: TRBJ2-7; d_call: NA; v_call: TRBV14
cdr3_aa: CASTYLHLRSEIFF; cdr3_nt: TGTGCCAGCACCTATTTGCACCTGCGCTCCGAAATCTTCTTC; clone_size: NA; j_call: TRBJ2-1; d_call: NA; v_call: TRBV12-3/TRBV12-4
cdr3_aa: CSAAGHPGQETQYF; cdr3_nt: TGCAGCGCCGCGGGCCACCCGGGCCAAGAGACCCAGTACTTC; clone_size: few; j_call: TRBJ2-5; d_call: NA; v_call: TRBV29-1
cdr3_aa: CASSPRGTGGPANTGELFF; cdr3_nt: TGTGCCAGCTCACCACGGGGGACAGGGGGCCCCGCGAACACCGGGGAGCTGTTTTTT; clone_size: NA; j_call: TRBJ2-2; d_call: TRBD1; v_call: TRBV18
cdr3_aa: CASRPGTPSGTDTQYF; cdr3_nt: TGTGCCAGCAGGCCCGGGACACCCTCGGGCACAGATACGCAGTATTTT; clone_size: many; j_call: TRBJ2-3; d_call: NA; v_call: TRBV2
cdr3_aa: CSASKVSNSNQPQHF; cdr3_nt: TGCAGTGCCTCCAAAGTGTCTAATAGCAATCAGCCCCAGCATTTT; clone_size: NA; j_call: TRBJ1-5; d_call: NA; v_call: TRBV20-1
cdr3_aa: CASRDLTPNTEAFF; cdr3_nt: TGTGCCAGTAGAGATCTAACACCGAACACTGAAGCTTTCTTT; clone_size: many; j_call: TRBJ1-1; d_call: NA; v_call: TRBV27
cdr3_aa: CSVGRERHGDGYTF; cdr3_nt: TGCAGCGTGGGTCGGGAGAGACATGGCGATGGCTACACCTTC; clone_size: many; j_call: TRBJ1-2; d_call: NA; v_call: TRBV29-1
cdr3_aa: CATSDPGLSTDTQYF; cdr3_nt: TGTGCCACCAGTGATCCGGGACTATCCACAGATACGCAGTATTTT; clone_size: many; j_call: TRBJ2-3; d_call: TRBD2; v_call: TRBV24-1
cdr3_aa: CASSQVRQGHEQYF; cdr3_nt: TGTGCCAGCAGCCAAGTCCGACAGGGCCACGAGCAGTACTTC; clone_size: many; j_call: TRBJ2-7; d_call: TRBD1; v_call: TRBV3-1
cdr3_aa: CASSEEQGFGYTF; cdr3_nt: TGTGCCAGCAGTGAGGAACAGGGCTTTGGCTACACCTTC; clone_size: NA; j_call: TRBJ1-2; d_call: NA; v_call: TRBV6-1
cdr3_aa: CASSFSLAGGNNEQFF; cdr3_nt: TGCGCCAGCAGCTTCTCTCTAGCGGGAGGTAACAATGAGCAGTTCTTC; clone_size: many; j_call: TRBJ2-1; d_call: TRBD2; v_call: TRBV5-1
cdr3_aa: CSGEGLYNEQFF; cdr3_nt: TGCAGCGGGGAGGGACTCTACAATGAGCAGTTCTTC; clone_size: NA; j_call: TRBJ2-1; d_call: TRBD2; v_call: TRBV29-1
cdr3_aa: CASSLSDRGYEQYF; cdr3_nt: TGTGCCAGCAGTTTATCTGACAGGGGCTACGAGCAGTACTTC; clone_size: few; j_call: TRBJ2-7; d_call: TRBD1; v_call: TRBV27
cdr3_aa: CASSVSPLTNEQFF; cdr3_nt: TGTGCCAGCAGCGTATCCCCACTTACTAATGAGCAGTTCTTC; clone_size: NA; j_call: TRBJ2-1; d_call: NA; v_call: TRBV9
cdr3_aa: CASSLEGSSTDTQYF; cdr3_nt: TGCGCCAGCAGCTTGGAGGGATCGAGCACAGATACGCAGTATTTT; clone_size: many; j_call: TRBJ2-3; d_call: NA; v_call: TRBV5-1
cdr3_aa: CSVESGGGARGYTF; cdr3_nt: TGCAGCGTTGAGTCGGGAGGGGGGGCGCGGGGCTACACCTTC; clone_size: NA; j_call: TRBJ1-2; d_call: NA; v_call: TRBV29-1
cdr3_aa: CASSVGPMREQFF; cdr3_nt: TGTGCCAGCAGCGTAGGTCCCATGAGGGAGCAGTTCTTC; clone_size: many; j_call: TRBJ2-1; d_call: NA; v_call: TRBV9
cdr3_aa: CASSDGAKLDTQYF; cdr3_nt: TGCGCCAGCAGTGATGGTGCTAAACTAGATACGCAGTATTTT; clone_size: NA; j_call: TRBJ2-3; d_call: NA; v_call: TRBV10-2
cdr3_aa: CASSPPAAEQFF; cdr3_nt: TGTGCCAGCAGTCCCCCCGCCGCTGAGCAGTTCTTC; clone_size: NA; j_call: TRBJ2-1; d_call: NA; v_call: TRBV12-3/TRBV12-4